The T cell receptor beta chain described here comes from a study of cytomegalovirus exposure and HLA in healthy donors. PCR used 60 Vbeta primers and 13 Jbeta primers. The repertoire was sequenced with immunoSEQ multiplex PCR; TCRdb's copy has only in-frame clones and lacks some. The repertoire holds around 130,000 clones, with around two thirds as singletons. V was clipped by 7 bases and J by 7 bases, with 17 bases between them. The CDR3 has 13 residues. Germline assignment: CDR1 MNHNS and CDR2 SASEGT. This chain links TRBV6-1 with TRBJ2-7; TRBD2 might be the D (6 bases). This TCR was recovered from a human donor in good health. What was sequenced was PBMCs. CDR3 nucleotides: TGTGCCAGCATGGCGGGGCCGCTAGGGGAGCAGTACTTC. Translating gives CASMAGPLGEQYF.